This T cell receptor (beta chain) was captured by sequencing in a study of blood T cell repertoires in COVID-19. Turning to the study itself: Donors in the United States, Italy and Spain gave samples during acute or convalescent COVID-19. PBMCs, B-cell-depleted T cells, or T cells provided the cDNA or gDNA that made up the material.

In the study's own analysis: Reference gene primer amplification gave nucleated cell count estimates. TCRdb's table, derived via immunoSEQ multiplex PCR, lists solely in-frame clones and lacks some. V, J and clone size were drawn from that table, and D and trimming were deduced from the DNA. There are 200,000 to 300,000 clones in the sample; 70% to 90% occur only once, and around 5.1% lies in the top ten. One Seattle source followed patients from active infection through their disease course. The V and J ends lost 4 bases and 5 bases respectively, with 18 bases between them. Germline V lookup: CDR1 SGHAT, CDR2 FQNNGV. The length of the CDR3 is 15 residues.

Sequencing input: peripheral blood. This clonotype was obtained from an older woman with COVID-19, enrolled during active disease. This chain uses TRBV11-2 with TRBJ2-7; D ambiguous. The CDR3 here is CASSSTAPFEDEQYF. The CDR3 nucleotides are TGTGCCAGCAGCTCGACGGCCCCGTTCGAGGACGAGCAGTACTTC.